Listed below are T cell receptor beta chains from one sample, sequenced in a study of blood T cell repertoires in COVID-19. The assay was immunoSEQ multiplex PCR, and TCRdb's table has in-frame clones only and misses some. The sample consists of approximately 150,000 clones, approximately 82% of them appearing once. Input material: peripheral blood. These receptors originate from a woman aged 45-65 years in a cohort sampled during active or convalescent COVID-19. Both conserved end residues are part of each CDR3. The D gene is left open where the match is weak. For some rows the clone size is stated as once, few or many, or as a class when expanded; others skip it.

v_call	j_call	d_call	clone_size	cdr3_aa	cdr3_nt
TRBV13	TRBJ1-1	TRBD1	.	CASSLGQLSEAFF	TGTGCCAGCAGCTTGGGACAGCTGAGTGAAGCTTTCTTT
TRBV29-1	TRBJ1-1	TRBD1	once	CSARQGAWMNTEAFF	TGCAGCGCTAGACAGGGGGCGTGGATGAACACTGAAGCTTTCTTT
TRBV7-2	TRBJ2-7	.	once	CASSPHPVYEQYF	TGTGCCAGCAGCCCCCATCCGGTCTACGAGCAGTACTTC
TRBV4-1	TRBJ1-1	TRBD1	.	CASSPRTGHANRNTEAFF	TGCGCCAGCAGCCCACGGACAGGGCACGCGAATCGAAACACTGAAGCTTTCTTT
TRBV30	TRBJ1-5	.	.	CAWSTDYGQPQHF	TGTGCCTGGAGTACCGATTACGGTCAGCCCCAGCATTTT
TRBV29-1	TRBJ2-7	TRBD1	once	CSVEVTGRDSTYEQYF	TGCAGCGTTGAAGTCACGGGCCGGGACAGCACCTACGAGCAGTACTTC
TRBV4-3	TRBJ2-3	.	.	CASSPGTVDTQYF	TGCGCCAGCAGCCCCGGGACTGTAGATACGCAGTATTTT
TRBV11-2	TRBJ2-5	.	.	CASSLVTGTQYF	TGTGCCAGCAGCTTAGTAACTGGGACCCAGTACTTC
TRBV7-8	TRBJ2-1	.	.	CASSFIGVSYNEQFF	TGTGCCAGCAGCTTCATAGGGGTCTCCTACAATGAGCAGTTCTTC
TRBV2	TRBJ1-1	.	.	CASSDVGAEGDTEAFF	TGTGCCAGCAGTGATGTAGGGGCTGAAGGGGACACTGAAGCTTTCTTT
TRBV7-8	TRBJ1-5	.	.	CASSLGSGDPIDQPQHF	TGTGCCAGCAGCTTAGGGTCGGGGGACCCTATCGATCAGCCCCAGCATTTT
TRBV24-1	TRBJ2-1	.	.	CATSDSGVSSYNEQFF	TGTGCCACCAGTGATTCAGGGGTGAGCTCCTACAATGAGCAGTTCTTC
TRBV2	TRBJ2-2	.	.	CASIGFGELFF	TGTGCCAGCATCGGGTTCGGGGAGCTGTTTTTT
TRBV6-5	TRBJ1-2	.	once	CASSLWGGDGYTF	TGTGCCAGCAGTCTGTGGGGAGGGGATGGCTACACCTTC